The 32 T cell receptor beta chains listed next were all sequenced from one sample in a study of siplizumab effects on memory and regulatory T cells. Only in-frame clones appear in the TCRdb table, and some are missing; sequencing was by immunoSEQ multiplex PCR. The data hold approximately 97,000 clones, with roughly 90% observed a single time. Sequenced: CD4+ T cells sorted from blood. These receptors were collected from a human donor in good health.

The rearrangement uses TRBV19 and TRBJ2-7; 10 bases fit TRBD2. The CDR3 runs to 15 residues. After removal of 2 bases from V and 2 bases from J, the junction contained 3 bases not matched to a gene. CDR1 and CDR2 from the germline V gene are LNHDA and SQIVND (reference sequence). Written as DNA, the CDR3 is TGTGCCAGTAGTATACATAGCGGGAGGACCTACGAGCAGTACTTC. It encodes CASSIHSGRTYEQYF. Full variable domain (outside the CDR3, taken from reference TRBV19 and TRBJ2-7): DGGITQSPKYLFRKEGQNVTLSCEQNLNHDAMYWYRQDPGQGLRLIYYSQIVNDFQKGDIAEGYSVSREKKESFPLTVTSAQKNPTAFYLCASSIHSGRTYEQYFGPGTRLTVT.

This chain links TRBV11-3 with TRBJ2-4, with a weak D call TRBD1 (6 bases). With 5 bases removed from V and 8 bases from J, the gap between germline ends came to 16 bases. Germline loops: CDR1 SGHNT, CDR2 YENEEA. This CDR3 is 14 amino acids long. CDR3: CASSQTGVGDIQYF. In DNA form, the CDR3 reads TGTGCCAGCAGCCAGACAGGAGTTGGGGACATTCAGTACTTC.

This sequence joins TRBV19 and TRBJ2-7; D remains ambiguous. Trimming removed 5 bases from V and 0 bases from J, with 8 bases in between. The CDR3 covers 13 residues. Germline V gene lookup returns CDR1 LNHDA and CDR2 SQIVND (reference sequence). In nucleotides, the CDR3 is TGTGCCAGTAGTTACCCAAGCTCCTACGAGCAGTACTTC. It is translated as CASSYPSSYEQYF.

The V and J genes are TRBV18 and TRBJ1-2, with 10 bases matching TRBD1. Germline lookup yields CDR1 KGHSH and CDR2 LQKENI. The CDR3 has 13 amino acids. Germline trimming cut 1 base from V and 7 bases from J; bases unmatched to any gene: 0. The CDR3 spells CASSPRDRGGYTF. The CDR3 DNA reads TGTGCCAGCTCACCACGGGACAGGGGTGGCTACACCTTC.

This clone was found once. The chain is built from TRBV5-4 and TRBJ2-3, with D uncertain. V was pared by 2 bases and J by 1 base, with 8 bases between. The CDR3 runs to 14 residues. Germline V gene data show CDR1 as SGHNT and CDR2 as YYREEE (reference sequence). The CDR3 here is CASSFIEGTDTQYF. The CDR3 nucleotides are TGTGCCAGCAGCTTCATTGAGGGCACAGATACGCAGTATTTT.

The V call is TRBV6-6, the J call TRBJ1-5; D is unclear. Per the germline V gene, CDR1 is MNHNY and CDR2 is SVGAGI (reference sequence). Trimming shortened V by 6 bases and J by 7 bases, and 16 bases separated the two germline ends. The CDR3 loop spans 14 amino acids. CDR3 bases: TGTGCCAGCAGGTTAGTGGAGGCCGGCCAGCCCCAGCATTTT. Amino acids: CASRLVEAGQPQHF.

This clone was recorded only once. The CDR3 nucleotides are TGTGCCAGCAACCAGGGGGCTTGGGCTGAAGCTTTCTTT. It translates to CASNQGAWAEAFF. V and J are TRBV2 and TRBJ1-1; 8 bases align to TRBD1. J gave up 6 bases and V 7 bases, and 7 bases lay outside the gene matches. The germline CDR1 and CDR2 sequences are SNHLY and FYNNEI. This CDR3 region has 13 residues.

DNA for the CDR3: TGCAGCGTCATGCCCTTAGCGGGAGGGCCCTACGAGCAGTACTTC. Encoded protein: CSVMPLAGGPYEQYF. The chain recombines TRBV29-1 with TRBJ2-7; 11 bases fit TRBD2. Losses at the gene ends were 6 bases for V and 2 bases for J; bases not matched to a gene: 9. The CDR3 covers 15 residues. CDR1 is SQVTM, CDR2 ANQGSEA, per germline.

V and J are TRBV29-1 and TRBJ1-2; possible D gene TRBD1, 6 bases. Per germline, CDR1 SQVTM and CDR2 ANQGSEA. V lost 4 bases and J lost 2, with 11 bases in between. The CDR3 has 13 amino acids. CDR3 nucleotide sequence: TGCAGCGTTGGAGGGACACCAAACTATGGCTACACCTTC. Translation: CSVGGTPNYGYTF.

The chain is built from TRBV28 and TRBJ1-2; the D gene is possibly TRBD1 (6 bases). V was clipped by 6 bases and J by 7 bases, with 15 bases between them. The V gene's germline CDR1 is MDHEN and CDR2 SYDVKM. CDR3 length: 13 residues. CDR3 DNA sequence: TGTGCCAGCAGGACGACAGGATCCGGTGGCTACACCTTC. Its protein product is CASRTTGSGGYTF.

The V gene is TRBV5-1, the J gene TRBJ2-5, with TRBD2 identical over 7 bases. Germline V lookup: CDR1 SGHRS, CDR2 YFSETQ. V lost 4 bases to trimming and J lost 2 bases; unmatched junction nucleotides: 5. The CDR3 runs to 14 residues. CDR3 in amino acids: CASSPTGGQETQYF. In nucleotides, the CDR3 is TGCGCCAGCAGCCCGACCGGGGGGCAAGAGACCCAGTACTTC.

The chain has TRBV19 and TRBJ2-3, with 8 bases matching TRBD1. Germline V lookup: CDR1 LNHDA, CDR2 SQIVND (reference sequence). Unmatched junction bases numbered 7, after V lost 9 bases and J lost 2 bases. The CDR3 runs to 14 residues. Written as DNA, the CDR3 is TGTGCCAGCTCACAGGGGGACGACACAGATACGCAGTATTTT. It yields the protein CASSQGDDTDTQYF.

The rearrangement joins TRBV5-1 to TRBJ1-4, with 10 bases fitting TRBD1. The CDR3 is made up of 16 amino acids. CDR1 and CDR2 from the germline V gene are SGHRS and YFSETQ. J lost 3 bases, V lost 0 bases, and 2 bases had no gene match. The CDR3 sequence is CASSLGQGAANEKLFF. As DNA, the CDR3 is TGCGCCAGCAGCTTGGGACAGGGGGCGGCTAATGAAAAACTGTTTTTT.

The CDR3 loop is CASSFGNNQPQHF. The CDR3 DNA follows: TGTGCCAGCAGTTTCGGAAACAATCAGCCCCAGCATTTT. The chain uses TRBV6-1 and TRBJ1-5; D not certain. There are 13 residues in the CDR3. V was pared by 5 bases and J by 3 bases, with 8 bases between. Per the germline V gene, CDR1 is MNHNS and CDR2 is SASEGT.

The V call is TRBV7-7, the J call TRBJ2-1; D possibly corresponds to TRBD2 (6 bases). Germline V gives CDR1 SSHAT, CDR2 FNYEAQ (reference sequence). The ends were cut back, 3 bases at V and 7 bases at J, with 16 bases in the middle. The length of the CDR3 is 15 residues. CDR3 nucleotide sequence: TGTGCCAGCAGCTTGGGGCCTGCCGGGGGAAATGAGCAGTTCTTC. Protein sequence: CASSLGPAGGNEQFF. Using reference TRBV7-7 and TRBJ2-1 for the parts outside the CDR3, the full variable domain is GAGVSQSPRYKVTKRGQDVTLRCDPISSHATLYWYQQALGQGPEFLTYFNYEAQPDKSGLPSDRFSAERPEGSISTLTIQRTEQRDSAMYRCASSLGPAGGNEQFFGPGTRLTVL.

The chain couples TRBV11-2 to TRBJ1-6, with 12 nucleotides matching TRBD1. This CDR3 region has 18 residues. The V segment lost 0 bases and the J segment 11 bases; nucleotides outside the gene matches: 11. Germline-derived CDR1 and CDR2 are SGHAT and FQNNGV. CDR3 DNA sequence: TGTGCCAGCAGCTTAGACACGACCGGGACAGGGGGCTGGGCACCCCTCCACTTT. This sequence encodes CASSLDTTGTGGWAPLHF.

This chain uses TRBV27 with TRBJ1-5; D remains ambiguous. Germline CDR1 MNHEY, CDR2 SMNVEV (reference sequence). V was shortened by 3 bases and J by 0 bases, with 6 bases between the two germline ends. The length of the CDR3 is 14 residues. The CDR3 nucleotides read TGTGCCAGCAGTTTGGCTAATAGCAATCAGCCCCAGCATTTT. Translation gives CASSLANSNQPQHF.

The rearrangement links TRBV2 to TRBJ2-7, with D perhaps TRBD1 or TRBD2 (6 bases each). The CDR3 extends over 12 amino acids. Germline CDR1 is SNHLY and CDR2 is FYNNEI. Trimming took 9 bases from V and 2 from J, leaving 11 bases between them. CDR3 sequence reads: CARGGTAYEQYF. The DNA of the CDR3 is TGTGCCAGAGGGGGGACTGCCTACGAGCAGTACTTC.

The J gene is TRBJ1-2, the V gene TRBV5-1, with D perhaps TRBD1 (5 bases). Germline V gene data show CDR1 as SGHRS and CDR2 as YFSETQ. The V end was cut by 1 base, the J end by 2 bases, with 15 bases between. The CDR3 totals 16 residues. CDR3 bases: TGCGCCAGCAGCTTGATACGGCGGGGGAGCAACTATGGCTACACCTTC. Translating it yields CASSLIRRGSNYGYTF.

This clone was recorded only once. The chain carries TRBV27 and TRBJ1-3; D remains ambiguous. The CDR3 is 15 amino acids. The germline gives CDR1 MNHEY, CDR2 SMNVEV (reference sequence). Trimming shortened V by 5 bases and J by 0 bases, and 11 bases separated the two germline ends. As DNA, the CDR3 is TGTGCCAGCAGTCAGACAAGAAGCTCTGGAAACACCATATATTTT. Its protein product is CASSQTRSSGNTIYF.

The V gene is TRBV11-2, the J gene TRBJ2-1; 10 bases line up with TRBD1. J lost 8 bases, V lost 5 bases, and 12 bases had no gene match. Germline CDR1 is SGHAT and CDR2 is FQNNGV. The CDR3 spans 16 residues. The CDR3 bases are TGTGCCAGCAGCCTTCGAGGGACAGGGGTGGGTTATGAGCAGTTCTTC. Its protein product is CASSLRGTGVGYEQFF.

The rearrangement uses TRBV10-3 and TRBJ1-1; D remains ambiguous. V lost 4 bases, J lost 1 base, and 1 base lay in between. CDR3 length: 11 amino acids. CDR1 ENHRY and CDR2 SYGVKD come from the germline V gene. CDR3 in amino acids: CAISGNTEAFF. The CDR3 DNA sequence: TGTGCCATCAGTGGGAACACTGAAGCTTTCTTT.

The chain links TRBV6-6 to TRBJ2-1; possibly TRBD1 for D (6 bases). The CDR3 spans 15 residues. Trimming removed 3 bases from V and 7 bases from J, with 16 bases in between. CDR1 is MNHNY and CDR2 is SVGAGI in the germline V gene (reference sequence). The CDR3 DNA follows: TGTGCCAGCAGTTATTCACAGGGACGAGGGAATGAGCAGTTCTTC. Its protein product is CASSYSQGRGNEQFF.

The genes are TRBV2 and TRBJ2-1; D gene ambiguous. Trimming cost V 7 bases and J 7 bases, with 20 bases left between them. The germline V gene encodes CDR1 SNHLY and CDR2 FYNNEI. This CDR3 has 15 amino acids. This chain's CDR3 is CASISESTARNEQFF. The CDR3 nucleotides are TGTGCCAGCATTTCTGAGAGCACCGCTAGAAATGAGCAGTTCTTC.

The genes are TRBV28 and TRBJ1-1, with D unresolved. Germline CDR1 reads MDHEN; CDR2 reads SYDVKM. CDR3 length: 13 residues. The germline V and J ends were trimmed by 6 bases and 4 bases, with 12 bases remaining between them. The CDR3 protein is CASSQQSVTEAFF. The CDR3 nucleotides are TGTGCCAGCAGCCAACAATCGGTCACTGAAGCTTTCTTT.

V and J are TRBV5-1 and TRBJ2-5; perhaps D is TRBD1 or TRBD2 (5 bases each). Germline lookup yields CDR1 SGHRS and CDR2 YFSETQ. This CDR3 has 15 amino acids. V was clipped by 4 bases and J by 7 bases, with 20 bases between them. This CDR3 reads CASSIPGRIMRTQYF. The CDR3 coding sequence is TGCGCCAGCAGCATCCCGGGACGGATTATGAGGACCCAGTACTTC.

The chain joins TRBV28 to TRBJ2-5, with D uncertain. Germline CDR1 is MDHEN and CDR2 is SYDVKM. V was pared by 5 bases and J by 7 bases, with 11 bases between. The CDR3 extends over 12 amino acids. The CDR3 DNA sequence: TGTGCCAGCAGTAGGGCATACAGGACCCAGTACTTC. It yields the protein CASSRAYRTQYF.

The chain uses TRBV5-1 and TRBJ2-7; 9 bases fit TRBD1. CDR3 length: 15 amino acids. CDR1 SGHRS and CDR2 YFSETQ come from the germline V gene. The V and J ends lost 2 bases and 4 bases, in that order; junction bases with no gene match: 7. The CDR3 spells CASSFTGGALYEQYF. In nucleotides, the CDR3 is TGCGCCAGCAGCTTTACAGGGGGCGCACTGTACGAGCAGTACTTC.

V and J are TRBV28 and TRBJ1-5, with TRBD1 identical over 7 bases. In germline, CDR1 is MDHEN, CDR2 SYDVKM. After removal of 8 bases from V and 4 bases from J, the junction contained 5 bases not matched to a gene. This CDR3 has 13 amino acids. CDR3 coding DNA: TGTGCCAGCCATCGGGACAGAAATCAGCCCCAGCATTTT. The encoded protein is CASHRDRNQPQHF. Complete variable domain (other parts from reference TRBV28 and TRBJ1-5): DVKVTQSSRYLVKRTGEKVFLECVQDMDHENMFWYRQDPGLGLRLIYFSYDVKMKEKGDIPEGYSVSREKKERFSLILESASTNQTSMYLCASHRDRNQPQHFGDGTRLSIL.

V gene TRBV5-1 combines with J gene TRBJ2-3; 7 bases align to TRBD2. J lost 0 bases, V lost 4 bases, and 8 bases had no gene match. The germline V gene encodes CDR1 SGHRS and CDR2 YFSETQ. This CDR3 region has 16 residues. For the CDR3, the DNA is TGCGCCAGCAGCCTTTCACGAGCGGGGAGCACAGATACGCAGTATTTT. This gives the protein CASSLSRAGSTDTQYF.

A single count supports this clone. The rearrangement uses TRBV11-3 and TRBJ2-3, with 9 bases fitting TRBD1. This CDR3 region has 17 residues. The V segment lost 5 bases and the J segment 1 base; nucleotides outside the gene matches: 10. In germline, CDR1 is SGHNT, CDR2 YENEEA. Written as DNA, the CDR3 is TGTGCCAGCAGCCTAGGACAGGGGCGCGGGGGCACAGATACGCAGTATTTT. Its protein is CASSLGQGRGGTDTQYF.

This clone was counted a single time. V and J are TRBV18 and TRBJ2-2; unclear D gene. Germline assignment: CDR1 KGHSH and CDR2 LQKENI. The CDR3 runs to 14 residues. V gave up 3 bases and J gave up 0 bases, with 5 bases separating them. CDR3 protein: CASSPNANTGELFF. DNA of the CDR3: TGTGCCAGCTCACCGAACGCGAACACCGGGGAGCTGTTTTTT.